This TCR beta chain comes out of a study of cytomegalovirus exposure and HLA in healthy donors. The CDR3 is 14 amino acids. Trimming cost V 0 bases and J 8 bases, with 11 bases left between them. Germline V CDR1 and CDR2: LNHNV, YYDKDF (reference sequence). Notes on this clone: The antigen is not known.

Libraries were prepared by immunoSEQ multiplex PCR; TCRdb keeps only in-frame clonotypes and omits some of them. The sample has some 85,000 clones; 96% are singletons. The study's findings and limits: A few CMV-associated chains proved CMV antigen-specific in vitro. While the bulk of TCR sequences proved rare, some public TCRs turned up in many donors. Cytomegalovirus-associated TCR beta chains were listed, numbering 164.

The sequence was obtained from a woman between 18 and 29 years old in good health and CMV-seronegative. The V gene is TRBV15, the J gene TRBJ1-5, with D possibly being TRBD1 (5 bases). Source material: PBMCs. The chain's CDR3 is CATSRDQGTKPQHF. The CDR3 DNA reads as TGTGCCACCAGCAGAGATCAGGGAACGAAGCCCCAGCATTTT.